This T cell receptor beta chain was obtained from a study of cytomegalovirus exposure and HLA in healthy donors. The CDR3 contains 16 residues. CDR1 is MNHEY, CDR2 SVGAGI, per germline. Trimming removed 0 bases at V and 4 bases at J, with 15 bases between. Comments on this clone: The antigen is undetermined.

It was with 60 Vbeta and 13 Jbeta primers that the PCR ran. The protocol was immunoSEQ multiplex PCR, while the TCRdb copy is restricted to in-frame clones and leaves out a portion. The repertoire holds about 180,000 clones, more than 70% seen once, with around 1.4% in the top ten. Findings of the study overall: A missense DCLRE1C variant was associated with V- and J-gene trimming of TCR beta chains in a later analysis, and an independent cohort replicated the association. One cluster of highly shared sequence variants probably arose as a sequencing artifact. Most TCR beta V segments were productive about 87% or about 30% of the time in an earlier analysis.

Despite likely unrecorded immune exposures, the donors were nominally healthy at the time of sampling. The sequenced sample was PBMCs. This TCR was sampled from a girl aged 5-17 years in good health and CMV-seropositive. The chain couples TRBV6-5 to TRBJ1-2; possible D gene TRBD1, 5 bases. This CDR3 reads CASSYSGGGLVYGYTF. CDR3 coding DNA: TGTGCCAGCAGTTACTCGGGGGGAGGGTTAGTCTATGGCTACACCTTC.